This T cell receptor beta chain was observed in a study of CXCR3-negative and CXCR3-positive naive CD8 T cells. Concerning this clonotype: The antigen is unknown.

The authors made the TRB cDNA libraries by 5' RACE using UMI labels. TCRdb reprocessed the 5' RACE reads and keeps a single row for each CDR3 protein, giving no DNA. This table lists roughly 4,700 distinct CDR3 sequences. The study, taken as a whole, reports: CXCR3 expression partially decreased after cryopreservation; most assays used fresh PBMCs. A higher hydrophobicity marked the TRB CDR3s of CXCR3-positive naive cells versus CXCR3-negative naive cells. Comparably high diversity was seen in both naive subsets, and much lower diversity in memory CD8+ cells.

This TCR derives from a human donor in good health. Some clones in this sample may be carry-over from other donors' samples. The sequenced sample was naive CXCR3+ CD8+ T cells from blood. Subset here: CD45RO-CCR7+CD27+CD95- naive CD8+ T cells expressing CXCR3 (TNR3+).

CDR3 loop: CASSFPSSGAYNEQFF. The genes are TRBV12-3 or TRBV12-4 and TRBJ2-1; the TRBD2 assignment by TCRdb is unverifiable without DNA. The CDR3 is 16 amino acids.